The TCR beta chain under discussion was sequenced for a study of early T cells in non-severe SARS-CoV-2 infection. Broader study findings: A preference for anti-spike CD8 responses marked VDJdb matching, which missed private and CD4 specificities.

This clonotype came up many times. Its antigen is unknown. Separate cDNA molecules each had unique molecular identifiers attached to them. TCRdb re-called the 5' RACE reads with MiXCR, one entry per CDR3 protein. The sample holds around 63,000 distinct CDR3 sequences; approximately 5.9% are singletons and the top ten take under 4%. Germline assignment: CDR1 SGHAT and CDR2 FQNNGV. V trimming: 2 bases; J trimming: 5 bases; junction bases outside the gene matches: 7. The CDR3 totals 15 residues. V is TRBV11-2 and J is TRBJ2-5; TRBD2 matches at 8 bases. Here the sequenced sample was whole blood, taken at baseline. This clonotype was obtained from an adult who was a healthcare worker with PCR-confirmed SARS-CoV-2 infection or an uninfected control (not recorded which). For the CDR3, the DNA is TGTGCCAGCAGCTTATCCACGGGAGGGGGGGAGACCCAGTACTTC. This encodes CASSLSTGGGETQYF. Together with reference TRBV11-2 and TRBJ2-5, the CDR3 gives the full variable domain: EAGVAQSPRYKIIEKRQSVAFWCNPISGHATLYWYQQILGQGPKLLIQFQNNGVVDDSQLPKDRFSAERLKGVDSTLKIQPAKLEDSAVYLCASSLSTGGGETQYFGPGTRLLVL.